Listed here is a single TCR beta chain. The antigen is unknown. The sample belongs to a study of read filtering for tumor transcriptome and immune sequencing. The study's findings and limits: Dropping single-read clonotypes raised IR-seq and RNA-seq shared-clonotype correlation.

From roughly 0.4 ug of RNA, a library with molecular barcoded alpha/delta and beta/gamma adaptors was made. TCRdb fed the reads into MiXCR, producing one record per CDR3 protein. The sample consists of 100,000 to 150,000 distinct CDR3 sequences, less than 15% of them appearing once. Sequenced input: a population of CD138-negative cells sorted from bone marrow. The receptor comes from a donor at least 40 years old with multiple myeloma.

CDR3 DNA: TGTGCCAGCCGCTCACTGGGGGGCTTAGCCAAAAACATTCAGTACTTC. As protein: CASRSLGGLAKNIQYF. This rearrangement joins TRBV27 to TRBJ2-4, with D possibly called TRBD1 or TRBD2 (6 bases each). The CDR3 covers 16 residues. The ends were cut back, 8 bases at V and 0 bases at J, with 17 bases in the middle. CDR1 is MNHEY, CDR2 SMNVEV, per germline (reference sequence).